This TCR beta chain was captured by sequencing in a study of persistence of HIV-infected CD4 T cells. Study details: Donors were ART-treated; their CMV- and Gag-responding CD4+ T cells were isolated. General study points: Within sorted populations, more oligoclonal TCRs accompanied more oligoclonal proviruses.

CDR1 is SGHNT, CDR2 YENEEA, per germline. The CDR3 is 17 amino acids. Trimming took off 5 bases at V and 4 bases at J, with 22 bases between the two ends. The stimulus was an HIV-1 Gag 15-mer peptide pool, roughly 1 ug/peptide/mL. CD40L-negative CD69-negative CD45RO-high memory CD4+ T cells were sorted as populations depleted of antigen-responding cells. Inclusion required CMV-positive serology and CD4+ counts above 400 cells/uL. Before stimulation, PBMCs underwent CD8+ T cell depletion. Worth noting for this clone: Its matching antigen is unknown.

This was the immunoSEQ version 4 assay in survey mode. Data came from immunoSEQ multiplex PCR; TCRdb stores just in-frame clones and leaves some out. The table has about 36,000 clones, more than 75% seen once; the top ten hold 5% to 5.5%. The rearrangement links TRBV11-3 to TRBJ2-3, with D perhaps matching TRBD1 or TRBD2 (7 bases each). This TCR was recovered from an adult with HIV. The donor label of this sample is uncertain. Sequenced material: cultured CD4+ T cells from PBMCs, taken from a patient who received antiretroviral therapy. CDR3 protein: CASSQGGQGEWADTQYF. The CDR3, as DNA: TGTGCCAGCAGCCAGGGGGGGCAGGGCGAGTGGGCAGATACGCAGTATTTT.